This T cell receptor beta chain was recovered during a study of T cell repertoires in cytomegalovirus infection. Each CDR3 protein is one row after TCRdb ran MiXCR on the reads. The profile shows roughly 860,000 distinct CDR3 sequences, about 30% of them singletons. For this clonotype: Its antigen is unknown.

Per germline, CDR1 SGHTA and CDR2 FQGTGA. This CDR3 spans 15 amino acids. The ends were cut back, 5 bases at V and 8 bases at J, with 16 bases in the middle. The chain joins TRBV7-3 to TRBJ1-6, with no clear D. This clonotype originated in a human donor in good health (CMV status not recorded). Some clones in this sample may be carry-over from other donors' samples. The material was cultured CD8+ T cells from PBMCs, obtained from culture after CMV antigen stimulation. CDR3: CASSPFVGLDSPLHF. DNA for the CDR3: TGTGCCAGCAGCCCGTTTGTGGGTCTGGATTCACCCCTCCACTTT.